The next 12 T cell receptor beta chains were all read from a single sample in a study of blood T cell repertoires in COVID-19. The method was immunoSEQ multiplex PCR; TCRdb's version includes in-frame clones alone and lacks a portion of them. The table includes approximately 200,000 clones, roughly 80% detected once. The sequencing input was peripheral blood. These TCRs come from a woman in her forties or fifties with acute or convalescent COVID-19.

As DNA, the CDR3 is TGTGCCAGCACCCCTGATCTGGGAGCCTACAATGAGCAGTTCTTC. Amino acid sequence: CASTPDLGAYNEQFF. The chain combines TRBV13 with TRBJ2-1; a weak D match, TRBD2 (5 bases). Germline CDR1 PRHDT, CDR2 FYEKMQ (reference sequence). V was trimmed by 7 bases and J by 2 bases, leaving 15 bases between them. CDR3 length: 15 residues.

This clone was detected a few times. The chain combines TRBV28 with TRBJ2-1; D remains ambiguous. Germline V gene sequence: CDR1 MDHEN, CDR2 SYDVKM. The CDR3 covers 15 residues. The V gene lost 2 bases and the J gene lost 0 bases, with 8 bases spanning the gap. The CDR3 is CASSLRTSSYNEQFF. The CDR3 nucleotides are TGTGCCAGCAGTTTAAGAACCAGCTCCTACAATGAGCAGTTCTTC.

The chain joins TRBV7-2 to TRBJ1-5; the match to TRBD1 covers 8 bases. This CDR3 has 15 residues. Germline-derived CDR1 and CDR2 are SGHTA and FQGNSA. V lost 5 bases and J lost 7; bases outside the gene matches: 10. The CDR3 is CASSPGQAGYQPQHF. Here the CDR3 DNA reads TGTGCCAGCAGCCCGGGACAGGCGGGGTACCAGCCCCAGCATTTT.

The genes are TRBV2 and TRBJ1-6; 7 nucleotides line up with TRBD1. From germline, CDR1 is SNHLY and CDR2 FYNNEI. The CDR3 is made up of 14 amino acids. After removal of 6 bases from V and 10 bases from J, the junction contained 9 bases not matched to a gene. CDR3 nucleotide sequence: TGTGCCAGCAGAACGGGACAGCCCAGGTCACCCCTCCACTTT. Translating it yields CASRTGQPRSPLHF.

The CDR3 sequence: CASSQTPRGNIQYF. The DNA for the CDR3 is TGTGCCAGCAGCCAAACCCCCAGGGGAAACATTCAGTACTTC. The rearrangement links TRBV14 to TRBJ2-4; D is perhaps TRBD1 (6 bases). The CDR3 is made up of 14 amino acids. Per germline, CDR1 SGHDN and CDR2 FVKESK. V shed 2 bases and J shed 6 bases, with 11 bases lying between them.

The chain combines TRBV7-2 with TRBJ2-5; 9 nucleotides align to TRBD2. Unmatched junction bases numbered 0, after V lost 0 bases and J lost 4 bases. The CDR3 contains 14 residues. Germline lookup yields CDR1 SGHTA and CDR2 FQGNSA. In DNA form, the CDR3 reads TGTGCCAGCAGCTTAGCGGGACTAGCAGAGACCCAGTACTTC. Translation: CASSLAGLAETQYF.

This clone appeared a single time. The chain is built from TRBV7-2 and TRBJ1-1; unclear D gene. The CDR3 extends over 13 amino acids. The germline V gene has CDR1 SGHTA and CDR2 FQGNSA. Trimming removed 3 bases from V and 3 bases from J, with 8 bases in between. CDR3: CASSLTDYTEAFF. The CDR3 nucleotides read TGTGCCAGCAGCTTGACGGACTACACTGAAGCTTTCTTT.

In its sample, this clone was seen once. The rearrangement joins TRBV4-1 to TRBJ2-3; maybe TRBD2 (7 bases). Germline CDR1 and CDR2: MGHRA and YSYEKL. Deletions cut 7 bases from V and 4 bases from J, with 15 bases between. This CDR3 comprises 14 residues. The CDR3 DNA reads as TGCGCCAGCACAAGGGGGGGCCGATCAGATACGCAGTATTTT. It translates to CASTRGGRSDTQYF.

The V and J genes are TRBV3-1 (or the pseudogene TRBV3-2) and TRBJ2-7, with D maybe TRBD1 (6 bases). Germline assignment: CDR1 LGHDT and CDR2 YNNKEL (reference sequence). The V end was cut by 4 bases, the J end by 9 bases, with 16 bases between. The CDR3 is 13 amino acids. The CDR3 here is CASSPLAGALQYF. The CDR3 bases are TGTGCCAGCAGCCCCCTAGCAGGGGCTCTGCAGTACTTC.

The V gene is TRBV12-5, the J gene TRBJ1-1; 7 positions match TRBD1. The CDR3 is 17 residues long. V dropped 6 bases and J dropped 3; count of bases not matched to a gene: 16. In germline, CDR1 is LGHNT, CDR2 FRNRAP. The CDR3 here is CASGSFGQEAFYTEAFF. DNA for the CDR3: TGTGCTAGTGGCTCCTTTGGACAGGAAGCTTTTTACACTGAAGCTTTCTTT. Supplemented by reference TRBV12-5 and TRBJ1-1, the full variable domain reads DARVTQTPRHKVTEMGQEVTMRCQPILGHNTVFWYRQTMMQGLELLAYFRNRAPLDDSGMPKDRFSAEMPDATLATLKIQPSEPRDSAVYFCASGSFGQEAFYTEAFFGQGTRLTVV.

CDR3 DNA: TGTGCCAGCTCGTCAGCGTCCTACGAGCAGTACTTC. It specifies CASSSASYEQYF. The V gene is TRBV5-8, the J gene TRBJ2-7; D gene ambiguous. Germline assignment: CDR1 SGHTS and CDR2 YDEGEE. The ends were cut back, 7 bases at V and 1 base at J, with 9 bases in the middle. The CDR3 spans 12 residues.

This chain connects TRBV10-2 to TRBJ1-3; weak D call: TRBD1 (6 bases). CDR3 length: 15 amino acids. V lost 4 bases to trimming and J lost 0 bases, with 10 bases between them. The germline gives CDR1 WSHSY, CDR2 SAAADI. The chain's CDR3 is CASSGGRGSGNTIYF. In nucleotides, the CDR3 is TGCGCCAGCAGTGGGGGCAGGGGCTCTGGAAACACCATATATTTT.